Here is one T cell receptor beta chain with its context. This entry belongs to a study of shared T cell receptors in the human thymus. Sequencing was performed with immunoSEQ multiplex PCR; in TCRdb, only in-frame clones are kept and a portion is missing. The sample yields hundreds of thousands of clones, more than 70% seen once. Per germline, CDR1 SGHNT and CDR2 YYREEE (reference sequence). The CDR3 covers 20 residues. Trimming removed 6 bases from V and 4 bases from J; junction bases left unmatched: 23. This sample also appeared in a second study, on human thymus T cells. From that second work: Immunologically healthy infants in Finland undergoing congenital heart defect surgery were the donors. It was from resections taken during corrective heart surgery that the thymus tissue came. An apparent bias in V and J gene usage was seen in thymic and blood repertoires. Highly overlapping thymic repertoires in unrelated individuals were reported by related research.

V gene TRBV5-4 combines with J gene TRBJ2-1, with TRBD2 identical over 9 bases. The clonotype comes from a boy under three years old with a congenital heart defect. Sequences were obtained from thymocytes. The CDR3 sequence: CASTQPGERQLAGAYNEQFF. The CDR3 coding sequence is TGTGCCAGCACGCAACCGGGAGAGCGGCAATTAGCGGGAGCTTACAATGAGCAGTTCTTC.